This TCR beta chain appears in the sequencing data of a study of blood T cells in healthy people across ages. This CDR3 comprises 16 residues. Per germline, CDR1 LGHNA and CDR2 YNFKEQ. The donors, aged 6 to 90, were healthy Caucasians from Russia. The use of a sample-barcoded 5' primer and a J-beta primer mix characterized a second PCR of roughly 6 to 11 cycles. The authors tagged each cDNA molecule using a template-switch adaptor with 12 random nucleotides. TCRdb passed the 5' RACE reads through MiXCR, listing each CDR3 protein once. The sample has 910,000 or so distinct CDR3 sequences, 45% to 60% seen once.

This chain links TRBV4-2 with TRBJ2-4; 7 bases map to TRBD2. The J call may be wrong; the DNA end is better matched by TRBJ2-7. This TCR derives from a woman aged 55-69 years in good health. Sequencing was done on a sample of blood. The CDR3 DNA reads TGTGCCAGCAGCCAAGTCCCCGGACTAGTGGGGCACGAGCAGTACTTC. This sequence encodes CASSQVPGLVGHEQYF.